The 13 T cell receptor beta chains in this list originate from one sample, sequenced in a study of T-cell memory formation after mild COVID-19. TCRdb ran MiXCR on the 5' RACE reads and lists one entry per CDR3 protein. The sample shows 400,000 to 500,000 distinct CDR3 sequences, 20% to 25% of them seen only once. Input material: PBMCs or a T cell subset sorted from them (not recorded which). These receptors originate from an adult woman who had mild COVID-19 (a few samples of this study predate the infection). Cell type and time point are not known.

This clonotype turned up a few times. V usage is TRBV29-1 and J usage is TRBJ2-5, with a tentative D call TRBD2 (5 bases). CDR1 is SQVTM and CDR2 is ANQGSEA in the germline V gene. The V end lost 0 bases, the J end lost 4 bases, and 9 bases lay between the germline ends. The CDR3 runs 13 residues. The chain's CDR3 is CSVEDRGLETQYF. For the CDR3, the DNA is TGCAGCGTTGAAGATAGAGGGTTAGAGACCCAGTACTTC.

In this sample, this clonotype turned up a few times. This chain joins TRBV5-5 and TRBJ2-5, with D possibly called TRBD1 or TRBD2 (6 bases each). This CDR3 is built from 14 residues. The germline V gene encodes CDR1 SGHKS and CDR2 YYEKEE (reference sequence). The V and J ends lost 4 bases and 4 bases respectively, with 14 bases between them. As DNA, the CDR3 is TGTGCCAGCAGCGTAGAGTGGGGGGCAGAGACCCAGTACTTC. This sequence encodes CASSVEWGAETQYF. The whole variable domain, remainder taken from reference TRBV5-5 and TRBJ2-5, is DAGVTQSPTHLIKTRGQQVTLRCSPISGHKSVSWYQQVLGQGPQFIFQYYEKEERGRGNFPDRFSARQFPNYSSELNVNALLLGDSALYLCASSVEWGAETQYFGPGTRLLVL.

The chain carries TRBV24-1 and TRBJ1-3; D gene ambiguous. Trimming stripped 4 bases from V and 0 bases from J, with 3 bases between. CDR1 and CDR2 (germline): KGHDR, SFDVKD. The CDR3 loop spans 13 amino acids. CDR3 amino acids: CATSEGSGNTIYF. In DNA form, the CDR3 reads TGTGCCACCAGTGAAGGCTCTGGAAACACCATATATTTT.

This chain links TRBV27 with TRBJ2-7, with D unresolved. The V gene's germline CDR1 is MNHEY and CDR2 SMNVEV (reference sequence). CDR3 size: 13 residues. V dropped 2 bases and J dropped 2 bases, with 7 bases sitting between them. The CDR3 nucleotides read TGTGCCAGCAGTTTACTGGCGGCCTACGAGCAGTACTTC. Its translation is CASSLLAAYEQYF.

The genes are TRBV5-6 and TRBJ2-7; 8 positions match TRBD2. The V gene end was trimmed by 4 bases and the J gene end by 2 bases; junction bases not matched to a gene: 5. The CDR3 loop spans 14 amino acids. Germline assignment: CDR1 SGHDT and CDR2 YYEEEE. This chain's CDR3 is CASSVAGSTYEQYF. CDR3 nucleotides: TGTGCCAGCAGCGTAGCGGGGAGTACCTACGAGCAGTACTTC.

This chain joins TRBV30 and TRBJ2-5; either TRBD1 or TRBD2 may supply D (5 bases each). V was pared by 4 bases and J by 5 bases, with 14 bases between. Germline V CDR1 and CDR2: GTSNPN, SVGIG (reference sequence). This CDR3 comprises 13 residues. CDR3 bases: TGTGCCTGGACCCCAGGGACGCGGGAGACCCAGTACTTC. The encoded protein is CAWTPGTRETQYF.

The chain carries TRBV5-1 and TRBJ2-3; D unclear. CDR1 and CDR2 from the germline V gene are SGHRS and YFSETQ. V gave up 4 bases and J gave up 5 bases, with 11 bases separating them. The CDR3 spans 13 residues. DNA of the CDR3: TGCGCCAGCAGCCCGGAACTTATAGATACGCAGTATTTT. Translation: CASSPELIDTQYF.

This clonotype was detected many times. The rearrangement links TRBV4-3 to TRBJ1-4; 8 positions match TRBD1. The CDR3 totals 15 residues. Germline CDR1 is LGHNA and CDR2 is YSLEER. With V trimmed by 5 bases and J by 13 bases, 15 bases remained unmatched. This CDR3 reads CASSSGTGQGLGLFF. The CDR3 nucleotides are TGCGCCAGCAGCAGCGGGACAGGACAAGGTTTGGGACTGTTTTTT.

This chain joins TRBV9 and TRBJ2-5; 7 bases map to TRBD2. Losses at the gene ends were 0 bases for V and 4 bases for J; bases not matched to a gene: 3. CDR3 length: 14 residues. CDR1 is SGDLS, CDR2 YYNGEE, per germline. The CDR3 DNA follows: TGTGCCAGCAGCGTAGGGGAGGGAAGAGAGACCCAGTACTTC. It is translated as CASSVGEGRETQYF.

V and J are TRBV20-1 and TRBJ1-4; 8 bases fit TRBD1. The J segment lost 4 bases and the V segment lost 5 bases, leaving 3 bases of the junction unmatched. This CDR3 contains 13 residues. CDR1 and CDR2 (germline): DFQATT, SNEGSKA (reference sequence). This chain's CDR3 is CSAVDRGNEKLFF. In DNA form, the CDR3 reads TGCAGTGCTGTTGACAGGGGTAATGAAAAACTGTTTTTT.

The chain is built from TRBV20-1 and TRBJ2-3; D not resolved. The germline V gene has CDR1 DFQATT and CDR2 SNEGSKA (reference sequence). Trimming cost V 4 bases and J 6 bases, with 8 bases left between them. This CDR3 comprises 11 residues. CDR3: CSAILTDTQYF. CDR3 coding DNA: TGCAGTGCTATATTAACGGATACGCAGTATTTT.

The V gene is TRBV5-1, the J gene TRBJ2-1, with no clear D. Trimming stripped 3 bases from V and 7 bases from J, with 11 bases between. CDR1 is SGHRS, CDR2 YFSETQ, per germline. CDR3 size: 13 residues. As DNA, the CDR3 is TGCGCCAGCAGCTACCGGGTCGGGAATGAGCAGTTCTTC. It is translated as CASSYRVGNEQFF.

This chain links TRBV20-1 with TRBJ1-1, with D unresolved. The ends were cut back, 0 bases at V and 7 bases at J, with 24 bases in the middle. Germline V gene data show CDR1 as DFQATT and CDR2 as SNEGSKA (reference sequence). The CDR3 contains 17 residues. The CDR3 loop is CSARDLSAGIIVGEAFF. The CDR3 nucleotides read TGCAGTGCTAGAGATCTTTCGGCCGGGATAATCGTAGGTGAAGCTTTCTTT.